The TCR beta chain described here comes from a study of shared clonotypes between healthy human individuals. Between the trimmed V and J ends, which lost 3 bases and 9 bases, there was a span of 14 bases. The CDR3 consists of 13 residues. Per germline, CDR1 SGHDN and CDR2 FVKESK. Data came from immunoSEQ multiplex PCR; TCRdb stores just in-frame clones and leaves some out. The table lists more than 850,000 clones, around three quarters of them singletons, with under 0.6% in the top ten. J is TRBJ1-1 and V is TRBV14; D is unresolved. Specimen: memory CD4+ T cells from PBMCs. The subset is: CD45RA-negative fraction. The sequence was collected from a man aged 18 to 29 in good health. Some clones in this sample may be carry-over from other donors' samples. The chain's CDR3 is CASSQIPREKAFF. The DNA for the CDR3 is TGTGCCAGCAGCCAGATTCCCCGGGAGAAAGCTTTCTTT.